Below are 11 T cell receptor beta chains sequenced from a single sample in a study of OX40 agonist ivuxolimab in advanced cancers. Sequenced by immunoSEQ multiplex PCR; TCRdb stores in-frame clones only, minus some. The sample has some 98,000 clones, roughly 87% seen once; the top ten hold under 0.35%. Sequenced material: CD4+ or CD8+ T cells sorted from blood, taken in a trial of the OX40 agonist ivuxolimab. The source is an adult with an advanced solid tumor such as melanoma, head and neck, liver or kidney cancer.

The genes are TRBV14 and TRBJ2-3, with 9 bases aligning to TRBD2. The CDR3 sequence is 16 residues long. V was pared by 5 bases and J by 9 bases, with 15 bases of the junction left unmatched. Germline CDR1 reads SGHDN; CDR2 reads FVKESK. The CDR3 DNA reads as TGTGCCAGCAGCGGGGATCGGCGGGGGGGCCGAGAAACGCAGTATTTT. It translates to CASSGDRRGGRETQYF.

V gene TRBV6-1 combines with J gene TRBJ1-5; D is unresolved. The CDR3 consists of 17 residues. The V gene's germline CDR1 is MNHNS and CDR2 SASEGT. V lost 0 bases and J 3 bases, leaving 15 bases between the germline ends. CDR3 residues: CASSEASVALANQPQHF. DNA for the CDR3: TGTGCCAGCAGTGAAGCGTCGGTGGCCTTAGCCAATCAGCCCCAGCATTTT.

Here the CDR3 reads CASSAGSGNTIYF. CDR3 in DNA: TGTGCCAGCAGCGCCGGATCTGGAAACACCATATATTTT. The chain joins TRBV9 to TRBJ1-3, with D hard to call. CDR1 and CDR2 (germline): SGDLS, YYNGEE. The CDR3 sequence is 13 residues long. Trimming took off 3 bases at V and 1 base at J, with 5 bases between the two ends.

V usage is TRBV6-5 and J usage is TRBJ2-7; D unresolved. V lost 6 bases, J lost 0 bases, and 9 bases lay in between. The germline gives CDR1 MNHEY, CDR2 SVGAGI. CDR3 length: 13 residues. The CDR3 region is CASRKISSYEQYF. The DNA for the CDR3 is TGTGCCAGCAGGAAAATAAGCTCCTACGAGCAGTACTTC.

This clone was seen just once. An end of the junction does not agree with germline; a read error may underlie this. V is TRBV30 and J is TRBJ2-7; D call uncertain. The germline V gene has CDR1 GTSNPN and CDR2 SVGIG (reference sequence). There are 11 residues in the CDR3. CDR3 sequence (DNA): TGTGCCTGGAGTGTAGCAACTGTCCAACGGTTC. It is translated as CAWSVATVQRF.

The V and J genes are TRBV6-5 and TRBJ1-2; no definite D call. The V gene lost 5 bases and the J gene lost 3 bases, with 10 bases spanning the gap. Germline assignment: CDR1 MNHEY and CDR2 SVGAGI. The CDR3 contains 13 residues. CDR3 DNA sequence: TGTGCCAGCAGTCCAGGCCGGCACTATGGCTACACCTTC. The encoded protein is CASSPGRHYGYTF.

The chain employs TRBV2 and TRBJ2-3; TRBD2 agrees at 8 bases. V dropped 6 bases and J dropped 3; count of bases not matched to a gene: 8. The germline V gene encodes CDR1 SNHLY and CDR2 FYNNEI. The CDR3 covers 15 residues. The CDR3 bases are TGTGCCAGCAGCCCGGGGGGGGCTATTACAGATACGCAGTATTTT. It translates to CASSPGGAITDTQYF.

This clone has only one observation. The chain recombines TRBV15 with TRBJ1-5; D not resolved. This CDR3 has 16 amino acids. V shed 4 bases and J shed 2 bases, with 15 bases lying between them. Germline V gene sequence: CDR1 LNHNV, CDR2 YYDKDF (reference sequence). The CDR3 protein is CATSTGLLGGNQPQHF. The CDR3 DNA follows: TGTGCCACCAGCACGGGCCTCCTTGGGGGCAATCAGCCCCAGCATTTT. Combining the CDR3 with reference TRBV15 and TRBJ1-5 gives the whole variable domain DAMVIQNPRYQVTQFGKPVTLSCSQTLNHNVMYWYQQKSSQAPKLLFHYYDKDFNNEADTPDNFQSRRPNTSFCFLDIRSPGLGDTAMYLCATSTGLLGGNQPQHFGDGTRLSIL.

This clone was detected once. The CDR3 DNA follows: TGCGCCAGCAGCCCCGTGACAGGACCTTATGGCTACACCTTC. Its protein product is CASSPVTGPYGYTF. The chain recombines TRBV5-1 with TRBJ1-2; possible D gene TRBD1, 6 bases. CDR1 SGHRS and CDR2 YFSETQ come from the germline V gene. Trimming removed 4 bases at V and 5 bases at J, with 15 bases between. The CDR3 sequence is 14 residues long.

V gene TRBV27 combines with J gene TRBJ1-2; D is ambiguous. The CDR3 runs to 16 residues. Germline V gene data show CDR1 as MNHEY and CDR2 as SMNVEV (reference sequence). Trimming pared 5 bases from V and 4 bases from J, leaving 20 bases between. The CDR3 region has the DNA TGTGCCAGCAGTACCTTGGGCAGGCTGTCCTCCTATGGCTACACCTTC. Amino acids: CASSTLGRLSSYGYTF.

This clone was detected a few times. The CDR3 coding sequence is TGTGCCACCAGCAGACCGACAGGGGATGAAAAACTGTTTTTT. Translating it yields CATSRPTGDEKLFF. This sequence joins TRBV15 and TRBJ1-4; 8 nucleotides agree with TRBD1. The CDR3 length is 14 residues. Per germline, CDR1 LNHNV and CDR2 YYDKDF (reference sequence). Germline trimming cut 2 bases from V and 6 bases from J; bases unmatched to any gene: 2. Variable domain in full (rest from reference TRBV15 and TRBJ1-4): DAMVIQNPRYQVTQFGKPVTLSCSQTLNHNVMYWYQQKSSQAPKLLFHYYDKDFNNEADTPDNFQSRRPNTSFCFLDIRSPGLGDTAMYLCATSRPTGDEKLFFGSGTQLSVL.